The clone carrying this T cell receptor beta chain was found many times. This sample is part of a study of early T cells in non-severe SARS-CoV-2 infection. TCRdb used MiXCR to reprocess the 5' RACE reads, holding one entry per CDR3 protein. The table has 25,000 to 35,000 distinct CDR3 sequences, 2.5% to 3.5% seen once. V lost 3 bases and J lost 2; bases outside the gene matches: 2. The CDR3 contains 14 residues. Germline V gene data show CDR1 as SGHAT and CDR2 as FQNNGV. The origin of this receptor is an adult who was a healthcare worker with PCR-confirmed SARS-CoV-2 infection or an uninfected control (not recorded which). The chain uses TRBV11-2 and TRBJ2-3; 7 bases match TRBD2. The specimen sequenced was whole blood. CDR3 sequence reads: CASSLGTTTDTQYF. The CDR3 DNA is TGTGCCAGCAGCTTGGGGACTACCACAGATACGCAGTATTTT.